This TCR beta chain was retrieved from a study of identical twins listed by TCRdb under 2016. Looking at the study overall: To test whether fetal clonotypes persist, the study used deep sequencing on TCR alpha and beta repertoires from monozygotic twins, unrelated adults of various ages, and cord blood. To rule out contamination, replicate twin experiments were performed at different times with different library preparation protocols.

There are 14 amino acids in the CDR3, from cysteine to phenylalanine inclusive. Only the CDR3 DNA stays, 42 bases, in frame from base 1. As encoded in the germline V gene (reference sequence), CDR1 is DFQATT while CDR2 is SNEGSKA. Ends trimmed: V by 1 base, J by 10 bases; bases unmatched to a gene: 7. Receptor libraries were prepared by 5' RACE. The instrument was an Illumina HiSeq 2000. A universal primer binding site was added through template switching, and the final cDNA carried a unique molecular identifier so that TCR cDNA molecules could be counted accurately. First-strand cDNA for TCR alpha and beta chains was synthesized from specific primers in the conserved constant-segment region. To control for contamination, each cDNA library was double barcoded with a SMART-Mk sample barcode plus Illumina barcodes. TruSeq adapter sequences, together with Illumina sample barcodes, were added in two successive PCR steps. The Illumina HiSeq platform was used with custom primers to sequence TCR alpha and beta cDNA libraries. In the paper's pipeline: Unique molecular identifiers were extracted from raw reads with MiGEC, and CDR3 positions were determined with MiXCR. For each individual, recombination models were inferred using an EM algorithm with the repgenHMM and IGoR tools. The tcR package in R was used for shared clonotype analysis, with sharing normalized by the product of cloneset sizes. To study raw recombination free of thymic and clonal selection effects, out-of-frame nonproductive sequences were analyzed. The public reads were run again by TCRdb, first through fastp at Q25 and then through MiXCR, and only productive beta chains were kept. For every CDR3 protein sequence, its rows merge into one entry that carries the most common genes and DNA. For this entry, the V and J calls and clone size follow TCRdb and not the study's own pipeline. The sample table lists around 370,000 distinct CDR3 sequences, approximately 10% of them with a count of one. The ten largest clonotypes hold more than 8% of the sample.

All donors were healthy Caucasians. Three unrelated non-twin adults were also sequenced: a male aged 18 to 30, a male aged 50 to 59 and a female aged 50 to 59. Miltenyi CD45RO+ enrichment and human naive T-cell isolation kits were used to isolate memory (CD45RO+) and naive T cells from PBMC. General findings and caveats noted by the study authors: Abundant cord blood beta clonotypes had fewer insertions, young adult naive repertoires showed a similar but weaker trend, and memory repertoires showed no such trend. In monozygotic twins, recombination models systematically underestimated out-of-frame TCR alpha sharing, but the models matched the sharing seen between unrelated individuals. Zero-insertion analyses could be partly confounded by invariant T cells such as MAIT and iNKT, though diverse VJ usage argued against such confounding for most clonotypes. Because the same donors could not be followed over many years, conclusions were based on cross-sectional statistical analysis. Out-of-frame TCR alpha sequences shared between twins showed an excess of low generation-probability sequences compared with coincidental sharing between unrelated individuals. In beta out-of-frame sequences, excess twin sharing was weaker, because having fewer shared sequences lowered the signal-to-noise ratio.

In this sample, this clonotype turned up many times. It has no known antigen specificity. No base qualities exist here, and no much larger clone lies one base off it. Sequencing was performed on naive T cells sorted from blood. Taken with the paper, the label for cell subset or site translates to: cells isolated with a human naive T-cell isolation kit. The sequence was collected from a woman aged 45-65 years in good health. The chain employs TRBV20-1 and TRBJ2-1, with 10 bases matching TRBD1. The DNA is TGCAGTGCTAGAGGCCCGACAGGGGGCAACGAGCAGTTCTTC. Translation gives CSARGPTGGNEQFF.